The rows below give T cell receptor beta chains drawn from one sample of a study of radiotherapy plus CTLA-4 blockade in lung cancer. The protocol was immunoSEQ multiplex PCR, while the TCRdb copy is restricted to in-frame clones and leaves out a portion. Seen here are tens of thousands of clones, roughly 75% observed once, and the top ten hold around 8.9%. The source was peripheral blood, collected from a patient treated with radiotherapy plus ipilimumab. The origin of the receptors is a human donor with non-small cell lung cancer who had stable disease on radiotherapy plus ipilimumab. CDR3s include the opening cysteine and the closing phenylalanine or tryptophan. Fields, in order: J gene, clone size, D gene, V gene, CDR3 protein, CDR3 DNA. D genes are given only for firm matches. For some rows the clone size is stated as once, few or many, or as a class when expanded; others skip it.

J: TRBJ2-4; size: few; D: TRBD1; V: TRBV30; CDR3: CAWSYDRAQYF; DNA: TGTGCCTGGAGTTACGACAGGGCCCAATACTTC
J: TRBJ1-5; size: NA; D: NA; V: TRBV19; CDR3: CASSFSVSNQPQHF; DNA: TGTGCCAGTAGTTTCTCGGTGAGCAATCAGCCCCAGCATTTT
J: TRBJ2-7; size: NA; D: TRBD2; V: TRBV19; CDR3: CASSTQWTSGGAVQYF; DNA: TGTGCCAGTAGTACCCAGTGGACTAGCGGGGGGGCGGTGCAGTACTTC
J: TRBJ1-5; size: NA; D: TRBD1; V: TRBV2; CDR3: CASMLARGTQPQHF; DNA: TGTGCCAGCATGCTGGCCAGGGGGACACAGCCCCAGCATTTT
J: TRBJ2-1; size: once; D: NA; V: TRBV7-2; CDR3: CASSLVGLYEQFF; DNA: TGTGCCAGCAGCCTAGTGGGACTGTATGAGCAGTTCTTC
J: TRBJ2-7; size: NA; D: NA; V: TRBV7-2; CDR3: CASSPRAGLSYEQYF; DNA: TGTGCCAGCAGCCCCCGGGCAGGGCTCTCCTACGAGCAGTACTTC
J: TRBJ2-5; size: NA; D: NA; V: TRBV11-3; CDR3: CASSYRVQETQYF; DNA: TGTGCCAGCAGCTACCGGGTACAAGAGACCCAGTACTTC
J: TRBJ2-1; size: NA; D: NA; V: TRBV7-9; CDR3: CASSSSNEQFF; DNA: TGTGCCAGCAGCTCGTCTAATGAGCAGTTCTTC
J: TRBJ1-1; size: NA; D: NA; V: TRBV5-6; CDR3: CASSLIGVMNTEAFF; DNA: TGTGCCAGCAGCTTGATCGGAGTTATGAACACTGAAGCTTTCTTT
J: TRBJ1-2; size: NA; D: TRBD1; V: TRBV29-1; CDR3: CSVVGGQRDYGYTF; DNA: TGCAGCGTTGTTGGGGGACAGCGAGACTATGGCTACACCTTC
J: TRBJ2-7; size: NA; D: TRBD1; V: TRBV11-2; CDR3: CASSYRTGGSYEQYF; DNA: TGTGCCAGCAGCTACCGGACAGGGGGCTCCTACGAGCAGTACTTC
J: TRBJ1-2; size: NA; D: NA; V: TRBV30; CDR3: CAWNRDSDYGYTF; DNA: TGTGCCTGGAACAGGGATAGTGACTATGGCTACACCTTC
J: TRBJ1-1; size: NA; D: TRBD1; V: TRBV28; CDR3: CASRQQGAPEAFF; DNA: TGTGCCAGCAGACAACAGGGGGCACCTGAAGCTTTCTTT
J: TRBJ2-5; size: once; D: TRBD1; V: TRBV9; CDR3: CASSAEGQQETQYF; DNA: TGTGCCAGCAGCGCCGAGGGACAGCAAGAGACCCAGTACTTC
J: TRBJ1-2; size: NA; D: NA; V: TRBV7-2; CDR3: CASSSGSNLPGYTF; DNA: TGTGCCAGCAGCTCCGGGTCAAACCTCCCTGGCTACACCTTC
J: TRBJ2-5; size: NA; D: TRBD1; V: TRBV2; CDR3: CASSTSLGQGAEGSSQETQYF; DNA: TGTGCCAGCAGCACCTCCTTGGGACAGGGGGCCGAGGGCTCTAGTCAAGAGACCCAGTACTTC
J: TRBJ1-1; size: NA; D: NA; V: TRBV20-1; CDR3: CSASRQKAFF; DNA: TGCAGTGCTAGCAGGCAGAAAGCTTTCTTT
J: TRBJ1-2; size: NA; D: NA; V: TRBV29-1; CDR3: CSARGDRDYGYTF; DNA: TGCAGCGCCAGAGGCGACAGAGACTATGGCTACACCTTC
J: TRBJ1-4; size: NA; D: NA; V: TRBV6-1; CDR3: CASSVQGTTNEKLFF; DNA: TGTGCCAGCAGTGTCCAGGGGACGACTAATGAAAAACTGTTTTTT
J: TRBJ2-7; size: few; D: NA; V: TRBV21-1; CDR3: CASSIRGYEQYF; DNA: TGTGCCAGCAGCATAAGGGGCTACGAGCAGTACTTC
J: TRBJ1-2; size: NA; D: TRBD1; V: TRBV30; CDR3: CAWSLGQFNGYTF; DNA: TGTGCCTGGAGCCTGGGACAGTTCAATGGCTACACCTTC
J: TRBJ2-1; size: NA; D: TRBD2; V: TRBV6-5; CDR3: CASSLRGDYKNEQFF; DNA: TGTGCCAGCAGCCTCCGAGGGGACTATAAAAATGAGCAGTTCTTC
J: TRBJ1-2; size: NA; D: NA; V: TRBV4-1; CDR3: CASSQDYSNYGYTF; DNA: TGCGCCAGCAGCCAAGATTACAGTAACTATGGCTACACCTTC
J: TRBJ1-2; size: once; D: NA; V: TRBV29-1; CDR3: CSALGTGVGYTF; DNA: TGCAGCGCCCTTGGGACTGGCGTGGGCTACACCTTC
J: TRBJ2-2; size: NA; D: NA; V: TRBV6-5; CDR3: CASSFAGTNTGELFF; DNA: TGTGCCAGCAGTTTTGCGGGGACGAACACCGGGGAGCTGTTTTTT
J: TRBJ2-7; size: NA; D: NA; V: TRBV7-2; CDR3: CASSLASRFFEQYF; DNA: TGTGCCAGCAGCTTAGCCAGCAGGTTTTTCGAGCAGTACTTC
J: TRBJ2-1; size: few; D: NA; V: TRBV20-1; CDR3: CSARGDWEQFF; DNA: TGCAGTGCTAGAGGTGACTGGGAGCAGTTCTTC
J: TRBJ1-1; size: NA; D: NA; V: TRBV5-1; CDR3: CASSFVTGSNTEAFF; DNA: TGCGCCAGCAGCTTCGTTACAGGGTCGAACACTGAAGCTTTCTTT
J: TRBJ2-1; size: NA; D: NA; V: TRBV2; CDR3: CASSPTGNEQFF; DNA: TGTGCCAGCAGTCCCACAGGGAATGAGCAGTTCTTC
J: TRBJ1-2; size: few; D: TRBD1; V: TRBV5-1; CDR3: CASSPRDRTPYGYTF; DNA: TGCGCCAGCAGTCCTCGGGACAGGACTCCCTATGGCTACACCTTC
J: TRBJ2-7; size: NA; D: NA; V: TRBV7-8; CDR3: CASSVNQRTDYEQYF; DNA: TGTGCCAGCAGCGTCAATCAAAGGACAGATTACGAGCAGTACTTC
J: TRBJ2-2; size: NA; D: TRBD2; V: TRBV12-5; CDR3: CASGLNGLAGFRELFF; DNA: TGTGCTAGTGGTTTGAACGGACTAGCGGGGTTTCGGGAGCTGTTTTTT
J: TRBJ2-7; size: few; D: TRBD1; V: TRBV7-2; CDR3: CASSFASGTGGNEQYF; DNA: TGTGCCAGCAGCTTCGCCTCCGGGACAGGGGGGAACGAGCAGTACTTC